What follows are 4 T cell receptor beta chains derived from one specimen sequenced in a study of technical replicates of blood from a few donors. Sequencing used immunoSEQ multiplex PCR; TCRdb keeps in-frame clones, though not all of them. The table lists approximately 81,000 clones, 81% of them singletons. The sample taken for sequencing was PBMCs. The receptors come from a human donor in good health. Some clones in this sample may be carry-over from other donors' samples.

The gene calls are TRBV5-1 and TRBJ2-5; D is perhaps TRBD2 (5 bases). Germline CDR1 is SGHRS and CDR2 is YFSETQ. V was trimmed by 3 bases and J by 2 bases, leaving 11 bases between them. The CDR3 runs to 14 residues. The CDR3 DNA follows: TGCGCCAGCAGCTCGGACGGGGTACAAGAGACCCAGTACTTC. This encodes CASSSDGVQETQYF.

The chain is built from TRBV6-4 and TRBJ2-6, with D unresolved. CDR1 is MRHNA and CDR2 is SNTAGT in the germline V gene. This CDR3 has 15 residues. The V gene lost 5 bases and the J gene lost 0 bases, with 8 bases spanning the gap. The CDR3 bases are TGTGCCAGCAGTCCCGACATCTCTGGGGCCAACGTCCTGACTTTC. The encoded protein is CASSPDISGANVLTF.

Only a few counts were recorded for this clone. The chain carries TRBV30 and TRBJ2-6, with TRBD1 matching 8 bases. This CDR3 is built from 15 residues. The J segment lost 4 bases and the V segment lost 3 bases, leaving 5 bases of the junction unmatched. Looked up from germline, CDR1 is GTSNPN and CDR2 is SVGIG (reference sequence). CDR3 nucleotides: TGTGCCTGGAGGGGCAGGGGGCCCGGGGCCAACGTCCTGACTTTC. Protein product: CAWRGRGPGANVLTF.

The V call is TRBV11-2, the J call TRBJ2-5, with 10 positions matching TRBD2. This CDR3 is built from 16 residues. Per germline, CDR1 SGHAT and CDR2 FQNNGV. With 0 bases clipped from V and 4 bases from J, the junction kept 5 bases outside the gene matches. The CDR3 sequence: CASSLDIAGGAETQYF. The CDR3 region has the DNA TGTGCCAGCAGCTTAGATATAGCGGGAGGCGCAGAGACCCAGTACTTC. The full variable domain, completed using reference TRBV11-2 and TRBJ2-5, is EAGVAQSPRYKIIEKRQSVAFWCNPISGHATLYWYQQILGQGPKLLIQFQNNGVVDDSQLPKDRFSAERLKGVDSTLKIQPAKLEDSAVYLCASSLDIAGGAETQYFGPGTRLLVL.